This TCR beta chain was identified during a study of response to subunit inactivated influenza vaccine (dated 2018 in TCRdb). Context from the whole study: Deep quantitative profiling of the T cell receptor repertoire was used in the study to follow responses to a trivalent subunit inactivated influenza vaccine. Results and caveats for the whole study, not just this receptor: The authors proposed that each seasonal influenza vaccination may bring in only a limited number of new T cells.

As for this clonotype: There is no known antigen for this receptor. Per-base quality was not reported, and no clone a single base away is much larger than it.

V is cut by 7 bases and J by 5 bases, and the space between the germline ends is 12 bases. The CDR3 numbers 12 residues from cysteine through phenylalanine. Left in the record is the CDR3 DNA by itself, 36 bases read in frame from the first base. Libraries were constructed by RT-PCR. Sequencing took place on an Illumina HiSeq 2500. TCRdb redid the processing of the public reads, applying fastp at Q25 and MiXCR, and retained in-frame beta chains. Every CDR3 protein is listed once, alongside the most common genes and DNA of its rows. For this sample there are over 150,000 distinct CDR3 sequences; roughly 10% appear just once. The biggest ten clones account for under 40% of the sample.

The sequence derives from a man aged 45 to 70 who received an inactivated influenza vaccine. Donor details come from another sample of the same person, matched by shared clones. This chain joins TRBV12-3 or TRBV12-4 to TRBJ2-7, with the D gene too uncertain to name. The material sequenced was CD8+ T cells sorted from PBMCs, taken less than 25 months after vaccination. The DNA sequence is TGTGCCAGCACCTGGGCCCCTCACGAGCAGTACTTC. It encodes CASTWAPHEQYF.